The TCR beta chain under discussion was sequenced for a study of PD-1 blockade in classical Hodgkin lymphoma. The data were produced by immunoSEQ multiplex PCR, yet TCRdb's version contains in-frame clones alone and is incomplete. The sample records about 35,000 clones, about 80% being singletons. Each patient relapsed following autologous stem cell transplantation, and prior brentuximab vedotin exposure differed. Patients' outcomes at their best amounted to complete response, partial response or progressive disease. The CDR3 sequence is 14 residues long. Germline CDR1 is SGHDT and CDR2 is YYEEEE. The V end was cut by 1 base, the J end by 5 bases, with 12 bases between.

V and J are TRBV5-6 and TRBJ1-1; D unresolved. The sequence came from a human donor with classical Hodgkin lymphoma. The sample here was peripheral blood mononuclear cells (PBMCs), taken before the second cycle of nivolumab. This CDR3 is CASSLNPSGTEAFF. CDR3 nucleotides: TGTGCCAGCAGCTTGAATCCGTCGGGAACTGAAGCTTTCTTT.